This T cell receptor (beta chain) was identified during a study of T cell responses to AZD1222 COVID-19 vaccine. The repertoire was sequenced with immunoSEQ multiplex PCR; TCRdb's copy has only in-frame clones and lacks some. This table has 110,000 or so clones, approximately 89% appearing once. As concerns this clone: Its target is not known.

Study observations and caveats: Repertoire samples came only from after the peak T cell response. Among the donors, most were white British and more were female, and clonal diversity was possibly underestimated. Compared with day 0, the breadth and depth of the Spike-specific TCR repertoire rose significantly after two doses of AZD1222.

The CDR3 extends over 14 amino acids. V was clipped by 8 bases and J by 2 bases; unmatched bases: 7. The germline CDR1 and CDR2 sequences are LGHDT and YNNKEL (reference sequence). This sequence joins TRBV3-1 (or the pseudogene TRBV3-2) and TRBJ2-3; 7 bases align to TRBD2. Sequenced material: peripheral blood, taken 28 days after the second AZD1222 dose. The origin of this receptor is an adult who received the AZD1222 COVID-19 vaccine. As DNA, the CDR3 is TGTGCCAGCCGGGGTCTAGCGGTCACAGATACGCAGTATTTT. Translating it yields CASRGLAVTDTQYF.